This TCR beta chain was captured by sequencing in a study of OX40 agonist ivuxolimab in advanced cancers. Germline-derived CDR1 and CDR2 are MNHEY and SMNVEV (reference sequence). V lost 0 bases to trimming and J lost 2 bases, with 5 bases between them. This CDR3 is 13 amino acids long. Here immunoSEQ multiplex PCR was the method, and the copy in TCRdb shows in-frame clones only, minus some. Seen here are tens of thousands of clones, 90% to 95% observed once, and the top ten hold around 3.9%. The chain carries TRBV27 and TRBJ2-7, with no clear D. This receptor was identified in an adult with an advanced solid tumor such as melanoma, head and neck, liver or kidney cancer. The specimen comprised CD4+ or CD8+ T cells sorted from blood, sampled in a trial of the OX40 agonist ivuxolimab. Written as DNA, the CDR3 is TGTGCCAGCAGTTTATCTCGCGCCTACGAGCAGTACTTC. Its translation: CASSLSRAYEQYF.